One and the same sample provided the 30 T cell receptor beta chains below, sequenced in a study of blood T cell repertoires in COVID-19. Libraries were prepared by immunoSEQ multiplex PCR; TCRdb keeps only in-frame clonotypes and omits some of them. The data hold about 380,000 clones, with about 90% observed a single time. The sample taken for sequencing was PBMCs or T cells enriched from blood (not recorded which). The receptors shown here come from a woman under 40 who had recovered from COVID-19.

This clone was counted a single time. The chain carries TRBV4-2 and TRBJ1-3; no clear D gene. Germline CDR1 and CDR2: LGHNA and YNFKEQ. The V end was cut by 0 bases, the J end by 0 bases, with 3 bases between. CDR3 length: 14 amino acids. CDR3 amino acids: CASSQDHSGNTIYF. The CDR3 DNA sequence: TGTGCCAGCAGCCAAGACCACTCTGGAAACACCATATATTTT.

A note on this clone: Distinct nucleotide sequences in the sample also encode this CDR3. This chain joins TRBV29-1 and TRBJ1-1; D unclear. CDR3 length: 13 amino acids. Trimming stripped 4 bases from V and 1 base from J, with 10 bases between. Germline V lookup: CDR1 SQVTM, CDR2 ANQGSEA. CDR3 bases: TGCAGCGTTGTCGTGCAGTCGAACACTGAAGCTTTCTTT. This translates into CSVVVQSNTEAFF.

Here the CDR3 reads CAIPIDRGYGYTF. The CDR3 DNA reads as TGTGCCATCCCGATTGACAGGGGCTATGGCTACACCTTC. The chain combines TRBV28 with TRBJ1-2; 8 bases are a match to TRBD1. V shed 10 bases, J shed 4 bases, and the junction held 8 bases outside the gene matches. CDR3 length equals 13 residues. Germline V lookup: CDR1 MDHEN, CDR2 SYDVKM.

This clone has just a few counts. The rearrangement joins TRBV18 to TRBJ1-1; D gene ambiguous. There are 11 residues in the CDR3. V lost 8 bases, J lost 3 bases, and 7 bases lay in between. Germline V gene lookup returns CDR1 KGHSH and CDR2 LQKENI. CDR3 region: CASATDTEAFF. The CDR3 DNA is TGTGCCAGCGCCACAGACACTGAAGCTTTCTTT.

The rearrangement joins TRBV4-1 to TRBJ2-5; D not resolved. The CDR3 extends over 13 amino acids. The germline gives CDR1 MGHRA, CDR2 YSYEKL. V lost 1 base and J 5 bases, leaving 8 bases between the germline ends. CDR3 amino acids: CASSQGVLETQYF. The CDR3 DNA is TGCGCCAGCAGCCAAGGCGTGTTGGAGACCCAGTACTTC.

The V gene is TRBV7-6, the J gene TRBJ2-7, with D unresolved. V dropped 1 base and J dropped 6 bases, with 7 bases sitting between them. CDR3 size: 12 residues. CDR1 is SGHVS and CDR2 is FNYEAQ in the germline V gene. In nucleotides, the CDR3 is TGTGCCAGCAGCTTAGACGCGGTCGAGCAGTACTTC. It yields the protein CASSLDAVEQYF.

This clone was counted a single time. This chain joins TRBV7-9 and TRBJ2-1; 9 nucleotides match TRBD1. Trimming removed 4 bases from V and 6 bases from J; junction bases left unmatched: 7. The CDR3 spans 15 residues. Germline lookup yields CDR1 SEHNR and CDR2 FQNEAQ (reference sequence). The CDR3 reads CASSWGTGSVNEQFF. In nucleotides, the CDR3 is TGTGCCAGCAGCTGGGGGACAGGGTCGGTCAATGAGCAGTTCTTC.

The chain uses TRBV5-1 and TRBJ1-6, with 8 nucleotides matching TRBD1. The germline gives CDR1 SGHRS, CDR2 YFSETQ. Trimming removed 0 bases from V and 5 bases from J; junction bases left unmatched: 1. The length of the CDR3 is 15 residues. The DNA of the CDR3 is TGCGCCAGCAGCTTGGCAGGGGGCAATAATTCACCCCTCCACTTT. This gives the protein CASSLAGGNNSPLHF. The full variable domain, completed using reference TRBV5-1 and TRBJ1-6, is KAGVTQTPRYLIKTRGQQVTLSCSPISGHRSVSWYQQTPGQGLQFLFEYFSETQRNKGNFPGRFSGRQFSNSRSEMNVSTLELGDSALYLCASSLAGGNNSPLHFGNGTRLTVT.

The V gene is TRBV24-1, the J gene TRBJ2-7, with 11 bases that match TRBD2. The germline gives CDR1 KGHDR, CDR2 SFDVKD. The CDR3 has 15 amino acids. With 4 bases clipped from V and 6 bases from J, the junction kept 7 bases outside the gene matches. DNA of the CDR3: TGTGCCACCAGTGACTCACTAGCGGGAGTCGGCGAGCAGTACTTC. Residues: CATSDSLAGVGEQYF.

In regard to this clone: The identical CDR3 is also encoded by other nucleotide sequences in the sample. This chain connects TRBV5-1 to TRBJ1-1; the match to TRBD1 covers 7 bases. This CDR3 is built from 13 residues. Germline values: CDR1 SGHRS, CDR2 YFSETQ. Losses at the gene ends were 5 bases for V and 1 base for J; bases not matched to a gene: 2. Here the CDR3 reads CASRQGTNTEAFF. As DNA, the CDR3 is TGCGCCAGCAGACAGGGGACGAACACTGAAGCTTTCTTT. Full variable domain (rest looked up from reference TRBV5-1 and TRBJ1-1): KAGVTQTPRYLIKTRGQQVTLSCSPISGHRSVSWYQQTPGQGLQFLFEYFSETQRNKGNFPGRFSGRQFSNSRSEMNVSTLELGDSALYLCASRQGTNTEAFFGQGTRLTVV.

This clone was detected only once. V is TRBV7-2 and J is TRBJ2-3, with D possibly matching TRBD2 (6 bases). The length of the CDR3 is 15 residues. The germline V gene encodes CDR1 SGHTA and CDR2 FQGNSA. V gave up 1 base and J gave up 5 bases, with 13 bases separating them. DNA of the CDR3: TGTGCCAGCAGCTTAGGTCTAGCGTTCGGAGATACGCAGTATTTT. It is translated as CASSLGLAFGDTQYF.

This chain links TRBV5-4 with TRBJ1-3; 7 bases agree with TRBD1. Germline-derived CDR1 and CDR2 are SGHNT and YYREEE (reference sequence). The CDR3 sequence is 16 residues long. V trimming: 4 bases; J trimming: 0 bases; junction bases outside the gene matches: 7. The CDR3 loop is CASSRDRTNSGNTIYF. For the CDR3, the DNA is TGTGCCAGCAGCCGGGACAGAACTAACTCTGGAAACACCATATATTTT.

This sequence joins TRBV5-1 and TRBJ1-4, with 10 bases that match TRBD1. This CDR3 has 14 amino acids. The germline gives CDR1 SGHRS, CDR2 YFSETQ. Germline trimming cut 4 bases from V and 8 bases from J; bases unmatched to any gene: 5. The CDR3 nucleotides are TGCGCCAGCAGCCACGGACAGGGGGGCGAAAAACTGTTTTTT. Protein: CASSHGQGGEKLFF.

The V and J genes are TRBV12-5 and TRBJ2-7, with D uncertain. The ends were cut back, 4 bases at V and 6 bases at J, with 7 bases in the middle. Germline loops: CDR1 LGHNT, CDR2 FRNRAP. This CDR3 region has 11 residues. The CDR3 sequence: CASGSFGEQYF. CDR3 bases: TGTGCTAGTGGTTCTTTCGGCGAGCAGTACTTC.

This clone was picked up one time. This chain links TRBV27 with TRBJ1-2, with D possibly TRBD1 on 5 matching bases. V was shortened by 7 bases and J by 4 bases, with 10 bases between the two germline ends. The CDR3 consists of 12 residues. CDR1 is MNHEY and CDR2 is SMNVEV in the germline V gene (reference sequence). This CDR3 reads CASKGEGYGYTF. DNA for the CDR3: TGTGCCAGCAAAGGGGAGGGCTATGGCTACACCTTC.

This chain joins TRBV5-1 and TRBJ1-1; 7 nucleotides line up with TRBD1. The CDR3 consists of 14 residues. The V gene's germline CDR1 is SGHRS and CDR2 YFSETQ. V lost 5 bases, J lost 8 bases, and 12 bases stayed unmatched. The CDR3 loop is CASRPTGTEGEAFF. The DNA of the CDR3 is TGCGCCAGCAGGCCAACCGGGACAGAGGGGGAAGCTTTCTTT.

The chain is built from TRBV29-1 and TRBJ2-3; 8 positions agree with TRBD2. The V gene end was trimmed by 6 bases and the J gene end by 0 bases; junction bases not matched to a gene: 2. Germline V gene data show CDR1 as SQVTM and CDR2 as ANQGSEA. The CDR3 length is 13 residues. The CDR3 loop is CSVASGSTDTQYF. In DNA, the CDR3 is TGCAGCGTGGCTAGCGGGAGCACAGATACGCAGTATTTT.

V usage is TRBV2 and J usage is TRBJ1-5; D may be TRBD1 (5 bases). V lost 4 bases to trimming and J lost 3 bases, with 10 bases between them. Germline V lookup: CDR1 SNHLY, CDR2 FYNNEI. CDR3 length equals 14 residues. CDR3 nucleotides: TGTGCCAGCAGTGTCTCGGGGGACAATCAGCCCCAGCATTTT. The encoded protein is CASSVSGDNQPQHF.

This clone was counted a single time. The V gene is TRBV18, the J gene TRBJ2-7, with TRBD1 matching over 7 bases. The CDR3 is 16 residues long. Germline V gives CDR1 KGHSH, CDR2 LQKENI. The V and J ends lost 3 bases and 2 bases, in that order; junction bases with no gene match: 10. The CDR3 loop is CASSPSWTGSPYEQYF. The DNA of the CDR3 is TGTGCCAGCTCACCTTCCTGGACAGGAAGCCCCTACGAGCAGTACTTC.

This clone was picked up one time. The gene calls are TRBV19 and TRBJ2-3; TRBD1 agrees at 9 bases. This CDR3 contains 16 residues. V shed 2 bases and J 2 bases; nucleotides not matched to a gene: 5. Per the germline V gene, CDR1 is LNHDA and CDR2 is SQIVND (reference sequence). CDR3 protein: CASSIQTGGYTDTQYF. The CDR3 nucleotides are TGTGCCAGTAGTATACAGACAGGGGGGTACACAGATACGCAGTATTTT.

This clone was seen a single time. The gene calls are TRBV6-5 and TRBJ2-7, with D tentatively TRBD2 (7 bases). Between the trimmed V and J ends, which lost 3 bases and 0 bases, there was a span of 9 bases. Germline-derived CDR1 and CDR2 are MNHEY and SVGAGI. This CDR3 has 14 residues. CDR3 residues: CASSYRGASYEQYF. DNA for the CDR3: TGTGCCAGCAGTTATCGGGGGGCCTCCTACGAGCAGTACTTC.

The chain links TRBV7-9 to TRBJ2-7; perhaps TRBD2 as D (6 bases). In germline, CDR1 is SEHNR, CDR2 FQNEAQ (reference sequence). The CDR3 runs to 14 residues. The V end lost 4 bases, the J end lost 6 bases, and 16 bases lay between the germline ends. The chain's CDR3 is CASSSTSRSSEQYF. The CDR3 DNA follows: TGTGCCAGCAGCTCGACTAGTCGATCGTCCGAGCAGTACTTC.

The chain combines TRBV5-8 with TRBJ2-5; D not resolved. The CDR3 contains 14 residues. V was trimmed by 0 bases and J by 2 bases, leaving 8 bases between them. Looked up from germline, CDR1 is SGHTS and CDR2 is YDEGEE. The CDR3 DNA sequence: TGTGCCAGCAGCTTGGATCAGGTGCAAGAGACCCAGTACTTC. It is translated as CASSLDQVQETQYF.

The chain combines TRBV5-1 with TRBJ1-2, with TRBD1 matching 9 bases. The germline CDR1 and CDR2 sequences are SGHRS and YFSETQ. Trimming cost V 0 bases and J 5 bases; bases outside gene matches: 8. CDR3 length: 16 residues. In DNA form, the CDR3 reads TGCGCCAGCAGCTTGGGAGGGACAGGGTATACGTATGGCTACACCTTC. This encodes CASSLGGTGYTYGYTF.

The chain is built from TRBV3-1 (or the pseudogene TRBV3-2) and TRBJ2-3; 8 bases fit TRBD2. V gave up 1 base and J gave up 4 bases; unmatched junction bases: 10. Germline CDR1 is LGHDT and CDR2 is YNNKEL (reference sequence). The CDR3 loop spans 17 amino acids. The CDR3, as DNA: TGTGCCAGCAGCCAAGGAGGGCTAGCGGGTTTGCCAGATACGCAGTATTTT. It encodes CASSQGGLAGLPDTQYF.

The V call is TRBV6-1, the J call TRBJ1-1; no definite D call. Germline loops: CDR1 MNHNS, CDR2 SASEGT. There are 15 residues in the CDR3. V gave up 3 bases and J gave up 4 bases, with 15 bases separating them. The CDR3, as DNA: TGTGCCAGCAGTGATTTCGGAGGGCAGAGCACTGAAGCTTTCTTT. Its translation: CASSDFGGQSTEAFF.

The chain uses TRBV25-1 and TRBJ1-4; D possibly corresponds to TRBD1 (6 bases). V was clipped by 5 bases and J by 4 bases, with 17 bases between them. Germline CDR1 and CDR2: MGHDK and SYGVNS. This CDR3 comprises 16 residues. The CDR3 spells CASSPRTVPGNEKLFF. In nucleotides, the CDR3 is TGTGCCAGCAGTCCCCGGACAGTTCCTGGTAATGAAAAACTGTTTTTT.

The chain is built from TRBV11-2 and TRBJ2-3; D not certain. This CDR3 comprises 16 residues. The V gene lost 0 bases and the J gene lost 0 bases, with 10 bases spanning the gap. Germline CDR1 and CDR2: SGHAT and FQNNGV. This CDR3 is CASSLEYGGSTDTQYF. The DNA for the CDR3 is TGTGCCAGCAGCTTAGAATATGGCGGCAGCACAGATACGCAGTATTTT.

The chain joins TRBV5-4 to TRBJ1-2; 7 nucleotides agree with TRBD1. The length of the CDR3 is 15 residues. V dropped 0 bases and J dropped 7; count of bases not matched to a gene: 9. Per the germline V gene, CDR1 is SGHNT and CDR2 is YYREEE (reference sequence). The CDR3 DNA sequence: TGTGCCAGCAGCTTGGGACAGGGCAGCGGGTCTGGCTACACCTTC. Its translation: CASSLGQGSGSGYTF.

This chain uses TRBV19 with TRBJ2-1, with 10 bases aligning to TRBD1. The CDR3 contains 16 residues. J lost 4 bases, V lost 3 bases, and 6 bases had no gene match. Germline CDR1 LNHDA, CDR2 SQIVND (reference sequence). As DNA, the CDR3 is TGTGCCAGTAGTATCGGTGGGGGACAGGGGTACAATGAGCAGTTCTTC. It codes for CASSIGGGQGYNEQFF.